This T cell receptor (beta chain) comes out of a study of cytomegalovirus exposure and HLA in healthy donors. Profiled with immunoSEQ multiplex PCR; TCRdb holds only in-frame clones, not every one. The sample holds approximately 240,000 clones, about 90% seen once. The CDR3 spans 18 residues. CDR1 is MDHEN, CDR2 SYDVKM, per germline. The V gene lost 6 bases and the J gene lost 2 bases, with 26 bases spanning the gap. The sequenced material came from PBMCs. The receptor was derived from a young woman in good health and CMV-seronegative. The chain joins TRBV28 to TRBJ2-7, with a possible D match to TRBD1 (6 bases). The CDR3 reads CASSPSTTGQGWAYEQYF. The CDR3 nucleotides are TGTGCCAGCAGCCCCAGCACCACGGGCCAGGGGTGGGCCTACGAGCAGTACTTC.